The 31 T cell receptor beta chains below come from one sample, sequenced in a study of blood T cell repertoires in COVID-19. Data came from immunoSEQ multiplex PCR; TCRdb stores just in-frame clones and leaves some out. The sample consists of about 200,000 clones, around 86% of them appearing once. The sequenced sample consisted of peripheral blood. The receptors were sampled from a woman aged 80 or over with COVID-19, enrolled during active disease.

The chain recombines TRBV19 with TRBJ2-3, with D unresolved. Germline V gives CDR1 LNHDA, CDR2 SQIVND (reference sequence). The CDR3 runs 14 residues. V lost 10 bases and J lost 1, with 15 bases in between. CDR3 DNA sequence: TGTGCCACCCTCTCACGGAGCGGCACAGATACGCAGTATTTT. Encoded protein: CATLSRSGTDTQYF. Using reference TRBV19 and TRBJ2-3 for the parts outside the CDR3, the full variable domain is DGGITQSPKYLFRKEGQNVTLSCEQNLNHDAMYWYRQDPGQGLRLIYYSQIVNDFQKGDIAEGYSVSREKKESFPLTVTSAQKNPTAFYLCATLSRSGTDTQYFGPGTRLTVL.

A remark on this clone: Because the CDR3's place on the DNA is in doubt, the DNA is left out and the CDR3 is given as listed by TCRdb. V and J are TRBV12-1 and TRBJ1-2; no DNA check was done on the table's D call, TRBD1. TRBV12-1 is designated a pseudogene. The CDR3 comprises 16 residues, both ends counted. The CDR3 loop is CASSFGGGNPINGYTF.

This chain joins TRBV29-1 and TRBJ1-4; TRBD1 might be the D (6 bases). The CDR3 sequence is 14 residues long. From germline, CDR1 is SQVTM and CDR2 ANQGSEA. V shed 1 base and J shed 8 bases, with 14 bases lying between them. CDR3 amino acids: CSVEGGGLGEKLFF. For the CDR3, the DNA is TGCAGCGTTGAAGGGGGGGGGCTAGGAGAAAAACTGTTTTTT.

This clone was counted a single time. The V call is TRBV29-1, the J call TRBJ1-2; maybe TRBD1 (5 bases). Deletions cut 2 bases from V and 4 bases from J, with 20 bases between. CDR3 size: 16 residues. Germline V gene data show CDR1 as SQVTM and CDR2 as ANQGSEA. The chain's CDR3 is CSVERPKGREGYGYTF. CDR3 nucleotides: TGCAGCGTTGAACGGCCCAAGGGCAGGGAGGGCTATGGCTACACCTTC.

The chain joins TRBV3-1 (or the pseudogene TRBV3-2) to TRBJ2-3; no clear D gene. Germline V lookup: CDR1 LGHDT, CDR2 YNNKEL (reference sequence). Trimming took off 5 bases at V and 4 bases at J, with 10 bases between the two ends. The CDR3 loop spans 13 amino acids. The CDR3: CASSASPADTQYF. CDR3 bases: TGTGCCAGCAGCGCTAGTCCGGCAGATACGCAGTATTTT.

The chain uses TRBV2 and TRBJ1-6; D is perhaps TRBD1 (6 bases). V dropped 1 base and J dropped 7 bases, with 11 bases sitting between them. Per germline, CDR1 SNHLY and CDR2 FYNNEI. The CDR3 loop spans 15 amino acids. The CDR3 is CASSEEGRGNSPLHF. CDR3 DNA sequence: TGTGCCAGCAGTGAAGAGGGCAGGGGAAATTCACCCCTCCACTTT.

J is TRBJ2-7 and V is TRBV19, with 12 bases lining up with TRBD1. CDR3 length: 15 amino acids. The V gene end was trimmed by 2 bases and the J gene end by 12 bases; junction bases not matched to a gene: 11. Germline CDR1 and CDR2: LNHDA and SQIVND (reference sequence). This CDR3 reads CASSIPRDRGHGMYF. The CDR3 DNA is TGTGCCAGTAGTATACCCCGGGACAGGGGGCATGGGATGTACTTC.

CDR3 residues: CASSHVLQETQYF. The CDR3 DNA reads TGCGCCAGCAGCCACGTTCTTCAAGAGACCCAGTACTTC. The J gene is TRBJ2-5, the V gene TRBV4-1; unclear D gene. V was trimmed by 3 bases and J by 2 bases, leaving 7 bases between them. This CDR3 spans 13 amino acids. Germline values: CDR1 MGHRA, CDR2 YSYEKL.

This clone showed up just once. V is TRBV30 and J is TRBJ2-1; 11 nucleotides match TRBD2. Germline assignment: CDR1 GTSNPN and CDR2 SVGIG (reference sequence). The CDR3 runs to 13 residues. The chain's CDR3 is CASIAGGSNEQFF. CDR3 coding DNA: TGTGCTTCTATAGCGGGAGGGAGCAATGAGCAGTTCTTC.

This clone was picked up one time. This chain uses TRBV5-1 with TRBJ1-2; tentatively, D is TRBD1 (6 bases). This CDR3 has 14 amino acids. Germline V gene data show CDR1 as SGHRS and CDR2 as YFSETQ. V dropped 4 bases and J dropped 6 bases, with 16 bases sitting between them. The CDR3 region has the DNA TGCGCCAGCAGCCTGACACAGGGATTCGATGGCTACACCTTC. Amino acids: CASSLTQGFDGYTF.

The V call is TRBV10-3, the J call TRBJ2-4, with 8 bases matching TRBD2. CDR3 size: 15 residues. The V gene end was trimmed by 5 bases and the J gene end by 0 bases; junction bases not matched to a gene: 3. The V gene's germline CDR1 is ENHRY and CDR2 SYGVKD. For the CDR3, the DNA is TGTGCCATCAGTCCCACTAGCGGAGCCAAAAACATTCAGTACTTC. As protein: CAISPTSGAKNIQYF.

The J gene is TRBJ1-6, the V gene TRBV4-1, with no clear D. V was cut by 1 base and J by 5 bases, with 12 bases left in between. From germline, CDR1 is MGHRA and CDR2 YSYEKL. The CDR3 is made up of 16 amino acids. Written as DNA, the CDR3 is TGCGCCAGCAGCCAAGGGCTAGGAATAAATAATTCACCCCTCCACTTT. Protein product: CASSQGLGINNSPLHF.

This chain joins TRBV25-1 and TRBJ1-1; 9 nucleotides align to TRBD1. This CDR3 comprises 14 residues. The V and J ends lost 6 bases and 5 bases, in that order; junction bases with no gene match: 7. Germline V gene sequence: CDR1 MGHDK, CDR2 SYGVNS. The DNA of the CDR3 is TGTGCCAGCAGGGGAACAGGGGGCAAGACTGAAGCTTTCTTT. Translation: CASRGTGGKTEAFF. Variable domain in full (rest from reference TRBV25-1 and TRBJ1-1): EADIYQTPRYLVIGTGKKITLECSQTMGHDKMYWYQQDPGMELHLIHYSYGVNSTEKGDLSSESTVSRIRTEHFPLTLESARPSHTSQYLCASRGTGGKTEAFFGQGTRLTVV.

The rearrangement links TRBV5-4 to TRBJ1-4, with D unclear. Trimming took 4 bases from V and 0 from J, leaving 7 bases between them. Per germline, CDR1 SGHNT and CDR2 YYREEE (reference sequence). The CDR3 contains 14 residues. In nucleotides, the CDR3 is TGTGCCAGCAGCCCAACTGCAACTAATGAAAAACTGTTTTTT. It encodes CASSPTATNEKLFF.

The CDR3 sequence: CASSQDLPVAGGTDTQYF. The CDR3, as DNA: TGTGCCAGCAGCCAAGATCTCCCAGTAGCGGGGGGCACAGATACGCAGTATTTT. The chain is built from TRBV4-2 and TRBJ2-3, with 9 bases aligning to TRBD2. Germline V gene sequence: CDR1 LGHNA, CDR2 YNFKEQ. With V trimmed by 0 bases and J by 1 base, 8 bases remained unmatched. The CDR3 consists of 18 residues.

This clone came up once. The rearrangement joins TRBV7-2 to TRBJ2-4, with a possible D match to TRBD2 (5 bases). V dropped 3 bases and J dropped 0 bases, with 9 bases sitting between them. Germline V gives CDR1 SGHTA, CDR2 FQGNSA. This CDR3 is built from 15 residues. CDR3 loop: CASSFRGLAKNIQYF. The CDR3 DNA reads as TGTGCCAGCAGCTTTCGAGGGCTAGCCAAAAACATTCAGTACTTC.

The CDR3 sequence is CASSLGLYNEQFF. Written as DNA, the CDR3 is TGCGCCAGCAGTCTAGGACTTTACAATGAGCAGTTCTTC. The V gene is TRBV4-3, the J gene TRBJ2-1, with D perhaps matching TRBD2 (5 bases). The germline CDR1 and CDR2 sequences are LGHNA and YSLEER. This CDR3 comprises 13 residues. V was shortened by 6 bases and J by 4 bases, with 10 bases between the two germline ends.

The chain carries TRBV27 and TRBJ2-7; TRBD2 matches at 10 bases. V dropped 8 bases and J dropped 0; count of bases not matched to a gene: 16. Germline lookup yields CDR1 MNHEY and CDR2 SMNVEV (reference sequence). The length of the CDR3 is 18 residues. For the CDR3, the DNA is TGTGCCAGCCGGGCACAATCGGTACTAGCGGGATACTCCTACGAGCAGTACTTC. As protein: CASRAQSVLAGYSYEQYF.

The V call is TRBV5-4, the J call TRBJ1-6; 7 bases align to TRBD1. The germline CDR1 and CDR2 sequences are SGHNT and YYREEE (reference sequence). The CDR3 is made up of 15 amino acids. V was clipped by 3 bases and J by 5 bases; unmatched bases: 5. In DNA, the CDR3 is TGTGCCAGCAGCTCCCCCGGGACAGATAATTCACCCCTCCACTTT. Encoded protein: CASSSPGTDNSPLHF.

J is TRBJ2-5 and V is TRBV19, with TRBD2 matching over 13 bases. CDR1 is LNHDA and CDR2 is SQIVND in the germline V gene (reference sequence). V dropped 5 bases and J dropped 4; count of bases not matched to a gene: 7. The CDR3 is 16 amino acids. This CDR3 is CASSSRGLAGRETQYF. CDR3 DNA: TGTGCCAGTAGTTCCCGGGGACTAGCGGGGAGAGAGACCCAGTACTTC. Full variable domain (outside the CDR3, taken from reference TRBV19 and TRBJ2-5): DGGITQSPKYLFRKEGQNVTLSCEQNLNHDAMYWYRQDPGQGLRLIYYSQIVNDFQKGDIAEGYSVSREKKESFPLTVTSAQKNPTAFYLCASSSRGLAGRETQYFGPGTRLLVL.

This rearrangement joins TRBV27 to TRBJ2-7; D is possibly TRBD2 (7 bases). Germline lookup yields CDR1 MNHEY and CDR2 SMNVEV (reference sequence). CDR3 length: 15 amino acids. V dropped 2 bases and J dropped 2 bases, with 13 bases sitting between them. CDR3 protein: CASSLDGGGTYEQYF. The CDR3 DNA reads TGTGCCAGCAGTTTAGATGGGGGGGGCACCTACGAGCAGTACTTC.

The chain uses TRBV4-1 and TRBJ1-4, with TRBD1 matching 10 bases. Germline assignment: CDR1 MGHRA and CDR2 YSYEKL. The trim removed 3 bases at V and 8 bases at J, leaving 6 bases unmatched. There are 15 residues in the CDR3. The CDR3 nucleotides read TGCGCCAGCAGCCAGAGCGGACAGGGGGGAGAAAAACTGTTTTTT. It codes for CASSQSGQGGEKLFF.

The CDR3, as DNA: TGTGCCAGCAGTTCGGACAGGGTCGAGCAGTTCTTC. Translating it yields CASSSDRVEQFF. The chain links TRBV5-4 to TRBJ2-1, with TRBD1 identical over 8 bases. The CDR3 has 12 residues. Germline trimming cut 5 bases from V and 10 bases from J; bases unmatched to any gene: 5. Germline CDR1 reads SGHNT; CDR2 reads YYREEE (reference sequence).

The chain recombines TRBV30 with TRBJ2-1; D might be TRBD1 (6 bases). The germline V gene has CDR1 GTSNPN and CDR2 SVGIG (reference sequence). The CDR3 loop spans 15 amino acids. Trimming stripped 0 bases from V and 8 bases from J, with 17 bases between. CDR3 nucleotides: TGTGCCTGGAGTGTTTCTCTGGGGGCGATCCATGAGCAGTTCTTC. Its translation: CAWSVSLGAIHEQFF.

The CDR3 loop is CASSPMGGGYNEQFF. The CDR3 region has the DNA TGTGCCAGCTCACCCATGGGCGGGGGTTACAATGAGCAGTTCTTC. The chain recombines TRBV18 with TRBJ2-1; 7 bases agree with TRBD2. Germline lookup yields CDR1 KGHSH and CDR2 LQKENI. The CDR3 totals 15 residues. The V and J ends lost 3 bases and 4 bases, in that order; junction bases with no gene match: 6.

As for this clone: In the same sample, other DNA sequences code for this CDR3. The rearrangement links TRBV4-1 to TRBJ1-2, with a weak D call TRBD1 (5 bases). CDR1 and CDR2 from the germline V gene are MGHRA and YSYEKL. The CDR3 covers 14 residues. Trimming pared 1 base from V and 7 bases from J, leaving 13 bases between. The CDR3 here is CASSQVSGVGGYTF. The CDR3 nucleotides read TGCGCCAGCAGCCAAGTATCGGGGGTGGGTGGCTACACCTTC.

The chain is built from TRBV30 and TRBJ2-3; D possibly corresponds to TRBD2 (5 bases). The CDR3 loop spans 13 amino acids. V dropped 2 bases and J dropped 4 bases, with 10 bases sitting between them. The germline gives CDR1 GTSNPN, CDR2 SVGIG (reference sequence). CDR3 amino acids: CAWSRRTPDTQYF. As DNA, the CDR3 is TGTGCCTGGAGTAGGAGGACCCCAGATACGCAGTATTTT.

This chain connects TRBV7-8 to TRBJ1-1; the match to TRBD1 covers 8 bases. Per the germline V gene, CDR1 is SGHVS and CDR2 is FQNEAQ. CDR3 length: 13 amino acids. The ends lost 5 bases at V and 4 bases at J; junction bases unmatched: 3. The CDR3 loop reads CASSAGTGTEAFF. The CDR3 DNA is TGTGCCAGCAGCGCAGGGACAGGCACTGAAGCTTTCTTT.

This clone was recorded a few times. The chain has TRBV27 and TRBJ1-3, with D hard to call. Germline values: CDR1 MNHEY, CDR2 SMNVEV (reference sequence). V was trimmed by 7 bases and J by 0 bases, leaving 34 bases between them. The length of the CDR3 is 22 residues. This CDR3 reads CASIPLPPWAPYRNISGNTIYF. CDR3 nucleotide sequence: TGTGCCAGCATCCCACTCCCTCCCTGGGCCCCCTACAGAAATATCTCTGGAAACACCATATATTTT.

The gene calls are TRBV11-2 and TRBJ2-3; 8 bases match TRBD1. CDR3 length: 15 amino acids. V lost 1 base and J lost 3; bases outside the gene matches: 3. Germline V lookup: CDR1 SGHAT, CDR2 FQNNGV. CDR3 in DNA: TGTGCCAGCAGCTTAGTGGGACAGGCGACAGATACGCAGTATTTT. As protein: CASSLVGQATDTQYF.

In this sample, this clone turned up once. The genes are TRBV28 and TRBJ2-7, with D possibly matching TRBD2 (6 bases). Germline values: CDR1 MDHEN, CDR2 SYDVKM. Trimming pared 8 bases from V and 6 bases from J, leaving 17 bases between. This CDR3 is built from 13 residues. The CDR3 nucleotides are TGTGCCAGCTATACACGACTAGTTACCGAGCAGTACTTC. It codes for CASYTRLVTEQYF.